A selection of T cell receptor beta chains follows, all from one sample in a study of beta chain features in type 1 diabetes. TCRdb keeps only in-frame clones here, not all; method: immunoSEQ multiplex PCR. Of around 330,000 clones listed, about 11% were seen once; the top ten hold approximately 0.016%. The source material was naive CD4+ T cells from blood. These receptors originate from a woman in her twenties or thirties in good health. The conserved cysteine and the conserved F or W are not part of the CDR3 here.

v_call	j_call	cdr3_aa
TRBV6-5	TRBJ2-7	ASSPRQGVSYEQY
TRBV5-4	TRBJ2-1	ASSRDRVVNEQF
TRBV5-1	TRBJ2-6	ASSLVPFSGANVLT
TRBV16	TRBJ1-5	ASSQIVGQNNQPQH
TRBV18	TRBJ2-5	ASSTGQQETQY
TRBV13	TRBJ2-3	ASSLTGLNGDRY
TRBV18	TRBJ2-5	ASSPRAGVETQY
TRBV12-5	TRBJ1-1	ASGSGRTEAF
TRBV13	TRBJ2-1	ASSTGTSGIGFEQF
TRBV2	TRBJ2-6	ASSRDSSGANVLT
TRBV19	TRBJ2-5	ASSVQGIRQGTQY
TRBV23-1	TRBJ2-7	ASSPRTGDIYEQY
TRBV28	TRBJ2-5	ASSLSLFSGAGKTQY
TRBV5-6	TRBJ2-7	ASSLGAGGLYEQY
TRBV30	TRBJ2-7	AWEQGTYEQY
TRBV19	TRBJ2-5	ASKVGQTQQETQY
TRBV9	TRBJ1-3	ASNYQGDSGNTIY
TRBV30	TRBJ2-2	AWSDWTSGRTTLRASGDTGELF
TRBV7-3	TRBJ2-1	ASSARLAGDNEQF
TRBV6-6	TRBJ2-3	ASSYSTSGSTDTQY
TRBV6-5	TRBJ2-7	ASSALELAGYEQY
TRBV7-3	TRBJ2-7	ASSLNPLAGLSGEQY
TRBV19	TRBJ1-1	ASSTRTAEAF
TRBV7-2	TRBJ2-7	ASSLERGRAYEQY
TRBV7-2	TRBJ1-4	ASSLTGTNEKLF
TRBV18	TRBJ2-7	ASSPWDTSYEQY
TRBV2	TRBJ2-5	ASKTGMETQY
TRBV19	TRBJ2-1	ASSLAEIYNEQF
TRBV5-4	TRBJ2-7	ASSLPGKGMYEQY